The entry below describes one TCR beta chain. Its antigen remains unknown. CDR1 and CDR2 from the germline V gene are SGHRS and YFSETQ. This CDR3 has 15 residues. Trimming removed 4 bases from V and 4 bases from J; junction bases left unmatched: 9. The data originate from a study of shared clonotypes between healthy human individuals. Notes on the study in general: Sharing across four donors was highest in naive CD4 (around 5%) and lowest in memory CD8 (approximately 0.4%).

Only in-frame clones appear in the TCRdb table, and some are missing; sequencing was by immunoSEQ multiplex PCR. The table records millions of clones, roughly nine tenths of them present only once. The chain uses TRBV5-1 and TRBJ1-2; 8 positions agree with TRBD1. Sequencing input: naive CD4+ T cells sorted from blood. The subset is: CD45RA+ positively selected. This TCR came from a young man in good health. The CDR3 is CASSNPDRDLYGYTF. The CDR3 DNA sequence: TGCGCCAGCAGCAACCCGGACAGGGACCTCTATGGCTACACCTTC.